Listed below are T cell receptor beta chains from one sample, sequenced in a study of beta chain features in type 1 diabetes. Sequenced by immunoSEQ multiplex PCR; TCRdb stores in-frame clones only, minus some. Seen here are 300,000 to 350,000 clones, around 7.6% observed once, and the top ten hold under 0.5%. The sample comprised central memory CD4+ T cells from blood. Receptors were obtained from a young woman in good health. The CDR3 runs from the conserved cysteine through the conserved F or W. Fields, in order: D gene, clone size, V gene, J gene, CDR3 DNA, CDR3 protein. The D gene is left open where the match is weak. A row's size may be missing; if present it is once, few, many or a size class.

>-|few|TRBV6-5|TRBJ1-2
TGTGCCAGCCGAACGTGGGGGGGCGATGGCTACACCTTC
CASRTWGGDGYTF
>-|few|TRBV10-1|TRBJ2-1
TGCGCCAGCAGTGAGTCGAGGTCTGAGCAGTTCTTC
CASSESRSEQFF
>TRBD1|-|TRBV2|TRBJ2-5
TGTGCCAGCAGCGTGGACAGGGCTGAGACCCAGTACTTC
CASSVDRAETQYF
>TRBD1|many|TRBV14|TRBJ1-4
TGTGCCAGCAGCCATAGGGGGCGCGGAATTGAAAAACTGTTTTTT
CASSHRGRGIEKLFF
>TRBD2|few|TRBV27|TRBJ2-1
TGTGCCAGCACTGGCGGACTAGCGGGAGGTCGACTACACTCCGGGAATGAGCAGTTCTTC
CASTGGLAGGRLHSGNEQFF
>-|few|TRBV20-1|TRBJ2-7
TGCAGTGCCGCACAGGGTAACGAGCAGTACTTC
CSAAQGNEQYF
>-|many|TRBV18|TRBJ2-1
TGTGCCAGCTCACGGGACTTCAGTAATGAGCAGTTCTTC
CASSRDFSNEQFF
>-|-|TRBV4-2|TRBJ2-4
TGTGCCAGCAGCTTCGAGGGCGTAAACATTCAGTACTTC
CASSFEGVNIQYF
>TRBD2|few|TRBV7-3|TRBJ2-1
TGTGCCAGCAGCCCAGCGGGAGCACGCTCCTACAATGAGCAGTTCTTC
CASSPAGARSYNEQFF
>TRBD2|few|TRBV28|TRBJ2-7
TGTGCCAGCAGTTTTTCCCTAGCGGGCCTAACCTACGAGCAGTACTTC
CASSFSLAGLTYEQYF
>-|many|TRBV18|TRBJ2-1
TGTGCCAGCTCACCATTGAGGGGACTTAACAATGAGCAGTTCTTC
CASSPLRGLNNEQFF
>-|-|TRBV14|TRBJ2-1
TGTGCCAGCAGCCAAGCGGGAGCCTCCAATGAGCAGTTCTTC
CASSQAGASNEQFF
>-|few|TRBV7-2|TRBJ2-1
TGTGCCAGCAGCCCCCGAGGACTAACCAATGAGCAGTTCTTC
CASSPRGLTNEQFF
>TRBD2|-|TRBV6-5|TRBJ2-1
TGTGCCAGCGGTAGAGCGGGACTTGCTAATGAGCAGTTCTTC
CASGRAGLANEQFF
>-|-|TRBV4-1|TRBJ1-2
TGCGCCAGCAGCCAACCCGGACAGTACCTTAACTATGGCTACACCTTC
CASSQPGQYLNYGYTF
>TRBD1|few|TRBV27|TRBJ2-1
TGTGCCAGCTCGGGACAGGGAACCTACAATGAGCAGTTCTTC
CASSGQGTYNEQFF
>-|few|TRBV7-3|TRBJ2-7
TGTGCCAGCAGCACGGACGGGAACTCCTACGAGCAGTACTTC
CASSTDGNSYEQYF
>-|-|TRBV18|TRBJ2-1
TGTGCCAGCTCACCAGGTTCGCGGATGGGGAATGAGCAGTTCTTC
CASSPGSRMGNEQFF
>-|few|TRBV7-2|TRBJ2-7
TGTGCCAGCAGCTTAGTAGGGACATCCTACGAGCAGTACTTC
CASSLVGTSYEQYF
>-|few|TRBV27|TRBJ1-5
TGTGCCAGCAGTTTAATTGGGGATCAGCCCCAGCATTTT
CASSLIGDQPQHF
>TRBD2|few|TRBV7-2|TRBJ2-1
TGTGCCAGCATGGGGTACGGGACTAGCTCCAATGAGCAGTTCTTC
CASMGYGTSSNEQFF
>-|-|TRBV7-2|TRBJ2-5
TGTGCCAGCAGCCACCGCACAGGGTCCGAGACCCAGTACTTC
CASSHRTGSETQYF
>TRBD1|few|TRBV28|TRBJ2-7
TGTGCCAGTAGACAGGGAGACTACGAGCAGTACTTC
CASRQGDYEQYF
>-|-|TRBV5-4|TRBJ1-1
TGTGCCAGCAGCCCTGTGGGGAACACTGAAGCTTTCTTT
CASSPVGNTEAFF
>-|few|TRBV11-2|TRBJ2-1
TGTGCCAGCAGCAATCTCGGCTCTGACTACAATGAGCAGTTCTTC
CASSNLGSDYNEQFF
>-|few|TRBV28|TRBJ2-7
TGTGCCAGCAGTTTACACCGCCGAGCCTACGAGCAGTACTTC
CASSLHRRAYEQYF
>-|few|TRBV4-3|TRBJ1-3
TGCGCCAGCAGCCAAGCGGCCAGGGTGGGTGGAAACACCATATATTTT
CASSQAARVGGNTIYF
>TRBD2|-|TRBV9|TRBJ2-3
TGTGCCAGCAGCCCCCGGACTAGCGGGAGTTCAGATACGCAGTATTTT
CASSPRTSGSSDTQYF
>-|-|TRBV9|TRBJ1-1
TGTGCCAGCAGCGTAGGGTGGAACACTGAAGCTTTCTTT
CASSVGWNTEAFF
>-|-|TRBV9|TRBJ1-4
TGTGCCAGCAGCGTAGCACAGGGAGGCGAAAAACTGTTTTTT
CASSVAQGGEKLFF
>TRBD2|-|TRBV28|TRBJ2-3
TGTGCCAGTTCGACTAGCGGGAGAACAGATACGCAGTATTTT
CASSTSGRTDTQYF
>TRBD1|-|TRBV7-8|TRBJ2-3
TGTGCCAGCAGCTCGGACAGGGCTGTCACAGATACGCAGTATTTT
CASSSDRAVTDTQYF
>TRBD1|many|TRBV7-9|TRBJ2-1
TGTGCCAGCAGCTCGCCTCCCGGACAGGTCAATGAGCAGTTCTTC
CASSSPPGQVNEQFF
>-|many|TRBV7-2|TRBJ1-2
TGTGCCAGCAGCTTAGAATCGGGCGGCTATGGCTACACCTTC
CASSLESGGYGYTF
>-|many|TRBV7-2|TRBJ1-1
TGTGCCAGCAGCTTAGCTGTGTCTCACTGGAACACTGAAGCTTTCTTT
CASSLAVSHWNTEAFF
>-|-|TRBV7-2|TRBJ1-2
TGTGCCAGCAGCTTGTTTGCCAGGGGAAACTATGGCTACACCTTC
CASSLFARGNYGYTF
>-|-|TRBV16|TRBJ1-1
TGTGCCAGCAGCCAATGGGGGGGAGGTGAAGCTTTCTTT
CASSQWGGGEAFF
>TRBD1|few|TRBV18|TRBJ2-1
TGTGCCAGCTCACCACCGGGACAGGACTACAATGAGCAGTTCTTC
CASSPPGQDYNEQFF
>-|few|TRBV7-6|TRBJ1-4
TGTGCCAGCAGCTTAGCTTCGGGCAGGGGAAATGAAAAACTGTTTTTT
CASSLASGRGNEKLFF
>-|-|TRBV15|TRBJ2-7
TGTGCCACCTCCATGGGGATAGATCTCGAGCAGTACTTC
CATSMGIDLEQYF